Listed here are 4 T cell receptor beta chains from one sample, sequenced in a study of T cells in Graves' hyperthyroidism and ophthalmopathy. What was amplified from RNA transcripts were TCR beta CDR3 regions. A first-round RT-PCR of the TCR CDR3 used the HTBI primer set. One entry per CDR3 protein, called by TCRdb with MiXCR from the multiplex PCR reads. The sample shows about 600,000 distinct CDR3 sequences, more than 13% of them seen only once. The specimen was blood. The receptor set was obtained from a woman younger than 30 with Graves' ophthalmopathy.

This clonotype appeared many times. The genes are TRBV6-1 and TRBJ1-2; 8 bases are a match to TRBD1. The J segment lost 2 bases and the V segment lost 6 bases, leaving 2 bases of the junction unmatched. Germline values: CDR1 MNHNS, CDR2 SASEGT. The CDR3 runs 13 residues. The CDR3 DNA reads as TGTGCCAGCAGCAGGACAGGGAACTATGGCTACACCTTC. Its protein is CASSRTGNYGYTF.

This clonotype was seen a handful of times. The chain couples TRBV18 to TRBJ2-1, with D possibly being TRBD1 or TRBD2 (5 bases each). Trimming cost V 4 bases and J 2 bases, with 12 bases left between them. The CDR3 totals 15 residues. The germline CDR1 and CDR2 sequences are KGHSH and LQKENI. The chain's CDR3 is CASSLRDVAYNEQFF. The CDR3 DNA sequence: TGTGCCAGCTCACTCCGGGACGTAGCCTACAATGAGCAGTTCTTC.

This clonotype turned up a few times. The chain has TRBV5-1 and TRBJ1-4; 8 nucleotides agree with TRBD1. V trimming: 4 bases; J trimming: 10 bases; junction bases outside the gene matches: 12. Germline V CDR1 and CDR2: SGHRS, YFSETQ. The CDR3 extends over 15 amino acids. The CDR3 is CASSRTGQDFGKLFF. The CDR3 nucleotides read TGCGCCAGCAGCCGGACGGGACAGGATTTCGGAAAACTGTTTTTT. The whole variable domain, remainder taken from reference TRBV5-1 and TRBJ1-4, is KAGVTQTPRYLIKTRGQQVTLSCSPISGHRSVSWYQQTPGQGLQFLFEYFSETQRNKGNFPGRFSGRQFSNSRSEMNVSTLELGDSALYLCASSRTGQDFGKLFFGSGTQLSVL.

This clonotype was counted only a few times. CDR3 sequence (DNA): TGTGCCAGCAGTGCCCTTCACCGGGACAGGGGTACCTACGAGCAGTACTTC. This translates into CASSALHRDRGTYEQYF. The rearrangement joins TRBV25-1 to TRBJ2-7; TRBD1 matches at 10 bases. This CDR3 is built from 17 residues. Germline trimming cut 4 bases from V and 2 bases from J; bases unmatched to any gene: 11. Germline values: CDR1 MGHDK, CDR2 SYGVNS.